This TCR beta chain was captured in a study of T cells after yellow fever vaccination. As for the study in general: Any fraction with a low cell number was prepared using SMART-Seq v4 Ultra Low Input.

The germline gives CDR1 SGHAT, CDR2 FQNNGV. This CDR3 is built from 14 residues. With 1 base clipped from V and 4 bases from J, the junction kept 3 bases outside the gene matches. This clonotype showed up just a few times. Antigen specificity is unknown. Generation of TCR cDNA used 5'RACE template switching (which added a universal primer site and UMIs). TCRdb independently ran MiXCR on the 5' RACE reads; one entry per CDR3 protein. The sample gives fewer than 400,000 distinct CDR3 sequences, under 7.5% of which show up once; approximately 16% is in the top ten. Findings and limits, study-wide: A weaker but faster secondary response was observed, peaking on day 5 versus 15.

Material: PBMCs, obtained 5 days after the yellow fever booster vaccination. The chain links TRBV11-2 to TRBJ1-1; the match to TRBD1 covers 7 bases. This TCR derives from a man aged 25-40 years who received the YFV17D yellow fever vaccine. CDR3 bases: TGTGCCAGCAGCTTAGCGACAGGGTTCACTGAAGCTTTCTTT. Encoded protein: CASSLATGFTEAFF.